This TCR beta chain was captured in a study of response to subunit inactivated influenza vaccine. TCRdb fed the RT-PCR reads into MiXCR, producing one record per CDR3 protein. The sample carries more than 450,000 distinct CDR3 sequences, roughly 12% recorded once. The CDR3 is 10 residues long. Germline V lookup: CDR1 SNHLY, CDR2 FYNNEI. With 4 bases removed from V and 8 bases from J, the gap between germline ends came to 3 bases. This same sample was also taken into another study, of T cells expressing NK-cell markers. This second report adds: The cDNA for TCR beta came from 5'RACE template switching with UMIs. All TCR beta repertoires analysed originated from sorted CD3+CD56+NKG2C+, CD3+CD56+NKG2C- and CD3+CD56-NKG2C+ T cells. Of eight sequenced donors, seven were HCMV-seropositive and one HCMV-seronegative. The CD3+CD56-NKG2C+ fraction of several donors was also led by these clonotypes. Whether expanded NKG2C-expressing T cell clones recognize HCMV is unknown.

The chain has TRBV2 and TRBJ2-1; D remains unclear. This receptor was taken from a man over 45 who received an inactivated influenza vaccine. The sequences come from PBMCs from blood, collected on the day of vaccination. In DNA, the CDR3 is TGTGCCAGCAGTGTATATGAGCAGTTCTTC. Its translation: CASSVYEQFF. Together with reference TRBV2 and TRBJ2-1, the CDR3 gives the full variable domain: EPEVTQTPSHQVTQMGQEVILRCVPISNHLYFYWYRQILGQKVEFLVSFYNNEISEKSEIFDDQFSVERPDGSNFTLKIRSTKLEDSAMYFCASSVYEQFFGPGTRLTVL.